This TCR beta chain was sequenced in a study of T cells after yellow fever vaccination (dated by TCRdb to the late 2010s). A note on the overall study: Libraries from fractions with low cell numbers were prepared with the SMART-Seq v4 Ultra Low Input RNA kit. To follow T-cell clones before and after primary and booster YFV17D yellow fever vaccination, bulk TCR alpha and beta repertoires were sequenced over time. Blood was collected at multiple timepoints before and after primary and secondary immunization, and bulk PBMC replicates and cell subsets were isolated. The cohort comprised two healthy male donors, one aged 18 to 29 and one aged 30 to 40 years. Findings and caveats that apply to the study as a whole: Because only a couple of donors were included in the study, the extent to which the findings can be generalized is limited. Compared with the primary T-cell response, the secondary T-cell response was weaker but faster, peaking on day 5 rather than day 15. Because abundant contaminating clonotypes from the bulk population could be contained in FACS-sorted repertoires, computational filtering was required. A small fraction of clonotypes appeared in both the CD4 and CD8 compartments, likely as a result of convergent recombination. Most clones expanded after primary vaccination were re-detected after the booster (around 96% of CD4 and around 88% of CD8), suggesting broad memory maintenance.

This clonotype was detected many times. Its antigen specificity is not known. The sample holds no much larger clone one base away, and base qualities are not on file. The treatment or condition label corresponds to: live attenuated yellow fever vaccine strain. At each blood-draw timepoint, two biological replicates of bulk PBMCs were obtained. A standard Ficoll-Paque protocol was used to isolate PBMCs from peripheral blood. RNA was extracted with TriZol from bulk PBMCs, CD4 and CD8 fractions, and dextramer-positive and dextramer-negative fractions. Per the germline V gene, SGHRS is the CDR1 and YFSETQ is the CDR2. Trimming removed 5 bases from V and 9 bases from J, leaving 12 bases between the germline ends. Reading from cysteine to phenylalanine, the CDR3 counts 13 amino acids. The read is trimmed to its CDR3 DNA, 39 bases read in frame from base 1. The reads were generated on an Illumina NovaSeq 6000. TCR cDNA was synthesized by 5'RACE template switching, through which a universal primer site and unique molecular identifiers were introduced. Priming for cDNA synthesis came from both the TCR alpha and TCR beta constant segments. Library amplification used two PCR steps, and the second PCR step added sample barcodes and sequencing adapters. Libraries were sequenced on Illumina HiSeq 2500 (2x100 bp) or NovaSeq (2x150 bp). The paper's processing steps were these. MIGEC handled demultiplexing of reads and collapsing into UMI consensus sequences, while MiXCR performed V(D)J alignment. Using edgeR on replicate PBMC samples, clonotypes were called vaccine-responding if FDR was below 0.01 and the log2 fold change was above 5 up to day 15. CD4 or CD8 identity was assigned to each bulk clonotype according to whether the clonotype was present at higher abundance in the sequenced CD4 repertoire or the sequenced CD8 repertoire. TCRdb applied fastp at Q25 and MiXCR to the public reads, then kept only in-frame beta chains. One record per CDR3 amino acid sequence lists the most common genes and DNA. TCRdb, rather than the study authors, made the V and J calls. Here the sample has a few hundred thousand distinct CDR3 sequences; roughly a sixth occur a single time. Roughly a sixth of the sample is taken by the ten largest.

The sample consisted of PBMCs, taken before the yellow fever booster vaccination. This clonotype was obtained from a young man who received the YFV17D yellow fever vaccine. The rearrangement combines TRBV5-1 with TRBJ1-6; the D gene is possibly TRBD1, with 6 bases matching. The sequenced DNA: TGCGCCAGCAGTCCAGGGGAGAGTTCACCCCTCCACTTT. Protein translation: CASSPGESSPLHF.